The 13 T cell receptor beta chains presented below share a single source sample, sequenced in a study of blood T cell repertoires in COVID-19. TCRdb's table, derived via immunoSEQ multiplex PCR, lists solely in-frame clones and lacks some. The data contain 150,000 to 200,000 clones, about 88% of them singletons. Sequenced sample: peripheral blood. All receptors derive from a human donor in a cohort sampled during active COVID-19.

The gene calls are TRBV10-1 and TRBJ2-1; the match to TRBD2 covers 11 bases. Looked up from germline, CDR1 is WNHNN and CDR2 is SYGVQD (reference sequence). The CDR3 contains 16 residues. With V trimmed by 3 bases and J by 9 bases, 10 bases remained unmatched. The CDR3 loop is CASSDLAGGLLSEQFF. The CDR3 region has the DNA TGCGCCAGCAGTGACCTAGCGGGAGGTTTGTTAAGTGAGCAGTTCTTC.

J is TRBJ2-1 and V is TRBV10-1; the match to TRBD2 covers 9 bases. This CDR3 region has 16 residues. V trimming: 5 bases; J trimming: 0 bases; junction bases outside the gene matches: 5. The germline V gene encodes CDR1 WNHNN and CDR2 SYGVQD (reference sequence). In DNA, the CDR3 is TGCGCCAGCAGTATAGCGGGGGCGAGCTCCTACAATGAGCAGTTCTTC. This sequence encodes CASSIAGASSYNEQFF.

The chain employs TRBV11-3 and TRBJ2-7; D might be TRBD1 (7 bases). The CDR3 runs 14 residues. Trimming shortened V by 5 bases and J by 0 bases, and 11 bases separated the two germline ends. Germline CDR1 and CDR2: SGHNT and YENEEA. CDR3 sequence: CASSPGGSSYEQYF. The CDR3 nucleotides read TGTGCCAGCAGCCCAGGGGGGAGCTCCTACGAGCAGTACTTC.

The chain couples TRBV10-3 to TRBJ2-2; possibly TRBD1 for D (6 bases). The germline V and J ends were trimmed by 3 bases and 4 bases, with 15 bases remaining between them. Germline CDR1 and CDR2: ENHRY and SYGVKD. The CDR3 is made up of 16 amino acids. Written as DNA, the CDR3 is TGTGCCATCAGTGAAGGGGGTACGGTCGCCACCGGGGAGCTGTTTTTT. It yields the protein CAISEGGTVATGELFF.

The V call is TRBV6-5, the J call TRBJ1-5; D remains unclear. CDR3 length: 16 amino acids. V lost 4 bases and J lost 1, with 14 bases in between. Germline V lookup: CDR1 MNHEY, CDR2 SVGAGI. The CDR3 protein is CASSLTSMASNQPQHF. The CDR3, as DNA: TGTGCCAGCAGTTTGACTAGCATGGCAAGCAATCAGCCCCAGCATTTT.

This clone was counted at least ten times. V gene TRBV6-2 or TRBV6-3 combines with J gene TRBJ2-2; D is uncertain. Germline CDR1 MNHEY, CDR2 SVGEGT. The CDR3 sequence is 14 residues long. With 1 base removed from V and 9 bases from J, the gap between germline ends came to 12 bases. The CDR3 region has the DNA TGTGCCAGCAGTTACTTGGCTAGTTCGCGGGAGCTGTTTTTT. As protein: CASSYLASSRELFF.

This chain uses TRBV5-6 with TRBJ1-5, with D possibly being TRBD1 (5 bases). Germline assignment: CDR1 SGHDT and CDR2 YYEEEE. The germline V and J ends were trimmed by 1 base and 0 bases, with 8 bases remaining between them. There are 15 residues in the CDR3. The CDR3 DNA reads TGTGCCAGCAGCTTGCGGGGGAATAGCAATCAGCCCCAGCATTTT. Protein sequence: CASSLRGNSNQPQHF.

The gene calls are TRBV18 and TRBJ2-5; perhaps TRBD2 as D (6 bases). The CDR3 contains 13 residues. CDR1 and CDR2 from the germline V gene are KGHSH and LQKENI. Deletions cut 3 bases from V and 5 bases from J, with 10 bases between. The CDR3 protein is CASSPAGRETQYF. The DNA for the CDR3 is TGTGCCAGCTCACCTGCGGGAAGGGAGACCCAGTACTTC.

This rearrangement joins TRBV11-2 to TRBJ2-7, with a tentative D call TRBD1 (5 bases). The V end lost 5 bases, the J end lost 6 bases, and 23 bases lay between the germline ends. Germline V gene lookup returns CDR1 SGHAT and CDR2 FQNNGV. The CDR3 extends over 16 amino acids. The DNA for the CDR3 is TGTGCCAGCAGCCAAAACCCCCTTGGGGCCTCCCTCGAGCAGTACTTC. Translated, it gives CASSQNPLGASLEQYF. Variable domain in full (rest from reference TRBV11-2 and TRBJ2-7): EAGVAQSPRYKIIEKRQSVAFWCNPISGHATLYWYQQILGQGPKLLIQFQNNGVVDDSQLPKDRFSAERLKGVDSTLKIQPAKLEDSAVYLCASSQNPLGASLEQYFGPGTRLTVT.

J is TRBJ1-4 and V is TRBV28; possibly TRBD1 for D (5 bases). Germline V gives CDR1 MDHEN, CDR2 SYDVKM. Trimming left V 4 bases short and J 5 bases short, with 32 bases between. The length of the CDR3 is 21 residues. CDR3 bases: TGTGCCAGCAGTTCCCGCCGTAAAAGTCGACCAAAATGGGGGGAAAATGAAAAACTGTTTTTT. This encodes CASSSRRKSRPKWGENEKLFF.

The gene calls are TRBV6-2 or TRBV6-3 and TRBJ1-5; no clear D. This CDR3 contains 14 residues. The germline V and J ends were trimmed by 2 bases and 3 bases, with 8 bases remaining between them. In germline, CDR1 is MNHEY, CDR2 SVGEGT. CDR3 protein: CASSYQRPNQPQHF. The DNA for the CDR3 is TGTGCCAGCAGTTACCAGCGGCCCAATCAGCCCCAGCATTTT.

The sample holds many counts of this clone. The genes are TRBV27 and TRBJ2-3; tentatively, D is TRBD1 (5 bases). Germline V gene sequence: CDR1 MNHEY, CDR2 SMNVEV (reference sequence). CDR3 length equals 15 residues. V gave up 6 bases and J gave up 4 bases, with 17 bases separating them. CDR3 DNA: TGTGCCAGCAGCCCCCGAGGCAGGGAAGCAGATACGCAGTATTTT. This encodes CASSPRGREADTQYF.

This sequence joins TRBV10-1 and TRBJ2-5; 8 nucleotides match TRBD1. With 3 bases clipped from V and 4 bases from J, the junction kept 4 bases outside the gene matches. Looked up from germline, CDR1 is WNHNN and CDR2 is SYGVQD (reference sequence). CDR3 length equals 14 residues. CDR3 bases: TGCGCCAGCAGTGACAGCAGGGGGCGAGAGACCCAGTACTTC. This gives the protein CASSDSRGRETQYF.